This T cell receptor beta chain is drawn from a study of CD8+CD57+ T cells in acquired aplastic anemia. About the research overall: Average DNA yield from sorted CD4+ and CD8+ cells was approximately 3.2 ug. Whole-study results and caveats: Between patients and controls, CD8+ Simpson's diversity did not vary significantly.

As for this clonotype: Its target is unknown.

CDR3 size: 12 residues. CDR1 and CDR2 from the germline V gene are DFQATT and SNEGSKA (reference sequence). Researchers used genomic DNA as the template to profile TCR beta VDJ and CDR3. TCRdb independently ran MiXCR on the reads; one entry per CDR3 protein. The data contain 150,000 to 200,000 distinct CDR3 sequences, nearly 65% of them singletons. Flow cytometry had shown expanded CD8+CD57+ cells in the patients chosen for sequencing. This receptor was obtained from a human donor with aplastic anemia. The chain uses TRBV20-1 and TRBJ2-5; D is undetermined. Material for sequencing was sorted CD4+, CD8+, or CD8+CD57+ T cells (not recorded which) from PBMCs. The CDR3 coding sequence is TGCAGCGTTGAAGATCGGGTCGAGACCCAGTACTTC. Amino acids: CSVEDRVETQYF.